One sample yielded the 28 T cell receptor beta chains listed below, sequenced in a study of CD8 T cells in Susac syndrome. About 0.45 to 1 ug RNA was reverse transcribed with random hexamers. From the immunoSEQ multiplex PCR reads, TCRdb called clonotypes with MiXCR, one entry per CDR3 protein. The sample yields about 150,000 distinct CDR3 sequences, 95% to 96% seen once. The sequenced material came from CD4+ T cells from PBMCs. These receptors were taken from a human donor with Susac syndrome.

The gene calls are TRBV2 and TRBJ2-7; D perhaps matches TRBD1 (5 bases). The length of the CDR3 is 12 residues. Between the trimmed V and J ends, which lost 7 bases and 3 bases, there was a span of 10 bases. CDR1 is SNHLY and CDR2 is FYNNEI in the germline V gene. The chain's CDR3 is CASNLDSYEQYF. CDR3 sequence (DNA): TGTGCCAGCAACCTCGACAGCTACGAGCAGTACTTC.

The chain uses TRBV10-3 and TRBJ2-1; D is uncertain. V lost 7 bases, J lost 8 bases, and 12 bases lay in between. The CDR3 spans 12 residues. CDR1 and CDR2 from the germline V gene are ENHRY and SYGVKD. Written as DNA, the CDR3 is TGTGCCATCAAAACAGTCATGGATGAGCAGTTCTTC. Protein sequence: CAIKTVMDEQFF.

This clonotype was seen just once. Written as DNA, the CDR3 is TGCAGCGTCACTTGGGACAGGGCCTACGAGCAGTACTTC. Translation gives CSVTWDRAYEQYF. The gene calls are TRBV29-1 and TRBJ2-7; 9 bases are a match to TRBD1. The CDR3 has 13 residues. CDR1 is SQVTM, CDR2 ANQGSEA, per germline. V was pared by 6 bases and J by 2 bases, with 5 bases of the junction left unmatched.

This chain links TRBV3-1 with TRBJ2-7; D gene unclear. V lost 0 bases, J lost 5 bases, and 8 bases lay in between. This CDR3 has 13 amino acids. Germline values: CDR1 LGHDT, CDR2 YNNKEL (reference sequence). CDR3: CASSQEEGNEQYF. CDR3 coding DNA: TGTGCCAGCAGCCAAGAAGAAGGGAACGAGCAGTACTTC.

For the CDR3, the DNA is TGTGCCAGTAGTATCCGGCAGGGAGGTAGTAGCAATCAGCCCCAGCATTTT. Protein product: CASSIRQGGSSNQPQHF. This chain links TRBV19 with TRBJ1-5, with a possible D match to TRBD1 (5 bases). CDR3 length: 17 residues. Germline CDR1 reads LNHDA; CDR2 reads SQIVND (reference sequence). The ends were cut back, 3 bases at V and 0 bases at J, with 15 bases in the middle.

The chain recombines TRBV28 with TRBJ1-5, with 11 bases identical to TRBD1. Losses at the gene ends were 4 bases for V and 5 bases for J; bases not matched to a gene: 4. The CDR3 consists of 15 residues. The germline gives CDR1 MDHEN, CDR2 SYDVKM. CDR3 amino acids: CASSSGTGGYQPQHF. The CDR3 nucleotides are TGTGCCAGCAGTTCCGGGACAGGGGGGTATCAGCCCCAGCATTTT.

The V gene is TRBV5-1, the J gene TRBJ2-7, with TRBD1 matching 9 bases. The J segment lost 4 bases and the V segment lost 4 bases, leaving 6 bases of the junction unmatched. This CDR3 region has 14 residues. CDR1 and CDR2 from the germline V gene are SGHRS and YFSETQ. The CDR3 spells CASSVNRGLYEQYF. Written as DNA, the CDR3 is TGCGCCAGCAGCGTCAACAGGGGGCTTTACGAGCAGTACTTC.

The rearrangement joins TRBV7-9 to TRBJ2-1; 9 nucleotides agree with TRBD2. Germline CDR1 and CDR2: SEHNR and FQNEAQ (reference sequence). V trimming: 5 bases; J trimming: 4 bases; junction bases outside the gene matches: 6. This CDR3 is built from 15 residues. The CDR3 sequence: CASSNGLAPYNEQFF. The CDR3, as DNA: TGTGCCAGCAGCAACGGACTAGCGCCTTACAATGAGCAGTTCTTC.

This chain uses TRBV21-1 with TRBJ2-7; the table's D call, TRBD1, has no DNA check behind it. TRBV21-1 constitutes a pseudogene. The CDR3 consists of 15 residues. This chain's CDR3 is CASSKSGTGIYEQYV. CDR3 sequence (DNA): TGTGCCAGCAGCAAGTCCGGGACAGGGATTTACGAGCAGTACGTC.

This clonotype was recorded once. The genes are TRBV7-9 and TRBJ1-1, with 8 bases fitting TRBD1. The V gene's germline CDR1 is SEHNR and CDR2 FQNEAQ (reference sequence). This CDR3 is 11 amino acids long. Losses at the gene ends were 1 base for V and 12 bases for J; bases not matched to a gene: 1. The CDR3 spells CASSLGQGTFF. The CDR3 DNA sequence: TGTGCCAGCAGCTTAGGACAGGGGACTTTCTTT.

The chain has TRBV20-1 and TRBJ2-1; D is unresolved. The CDR3 is 14 residues long. Germline CDR1 reads DFQATT; CDR2 reads SNEGSKA (reference sequence). The V gene lost 5 bases and the J gene lost 2 bases, with 13 bases spanning the gap. As DNA, the CDR3 is TGCAGTGCTCGGCCTAGGCTAGCCTACAATGAGCAGTTCTTC. It codes for CSARPRLAYNEQFF.

The chain has TRBV7-2 and TRBJ2-1; 8 bases fit TRBD1. Per germline, CDR1 SGHTA and CDR2 FQGNSA. The ends lost 5 bases at V and 9 bases at J; junction bases unmatched: 6. CDR3 length equals 13 residues. CDR3 amino acids: CASSRDRPSEQFF. The DNA for the CDR3 is TGTGCCAGCAGCCGGGACAGGCCCAGTGAGCAGTTCTTC.

The chain is built from TRBV2 and TRBJ2-5; tentative D call: TRBD2 (6 bases). V was clipped by 3 bases and J by 5 bases, with 7 bases between them. This CDR3 contains 12 residues. Germline loops: CDR1 SNHLY, CDR2 FYNNEI. The CDR3 DNA sequence: TGTGCCAGCAGTGAGCTAGCGGAGACCCAGTACTTC. This sequence encodes CASSELAETQYF.

The gene calls are TRBV29-1 and TRBJ1-2; 12 bases fit TRBD1. With 0 bases clipped from V and 6 bases from J, the junction kept 5 bases outside the gene matches. CDR3 length equals 15 residues. Germline loops: CDR1 SQVTM, CDR2 ANQGSEA. In nucleotides, the CDR3 is TGCAGCGTTGAAGATCGGGGGACAGGGGGCCATGGCTACACCTTC. Translated: CSVEDRGTGGHGYTF.

J is TRBJ1-2 and V is TRBV19; D call uncertain. The CDR3 runs 13 residues. CDR1 and CDR2 from the germline V gene are LNHDA and SQIVND (reference sequence). V lost 1 base and J lost 2, with 5 bases in between. The CDR3 here is CASSIAGNYGYTF. The CDR3 region has the DNA TGTGCCAGTAGTATAGCCGGCAACTATGGCTACACCTTC. Looking up the rest from reference TRBV19 and TRBJ1-2 gives the full variable domain: DGGITQSPKYLFRKEGQNVTLSCEQNLNHDAMYWYRQDPGQGLRLIYYSQIVNDFQKGDIAEGYSVSREKKESFPLTVTSAQKNPTAFYLCASSIAGNYGYTFGSGTRLTVV.

The gene calls are TRBV18 and TRBJ1-2; the D gene is possibly TRBD1 (5 bases). V gave up 1 base and J gave up 0 bases, with 12 bases separating them. The CDR3 covers 16 residues. The germline gives CDR1 KGHSH, CDR2 LQKENI. In nucleotides, the CDR3 is TGTGCCAGCTCACCACAGCCGGGGCTAGCTAACTATGGCTACACCTTC. Translation gives CASSPQPGLANYGYTF. Using reference TRBV18 and TRBJ1-2 for the parts outside the CDR3, the full variable domain is NAGVMQNPRHLVRRRGQEARLRCSPMKGHSHVYWYRQLPEEGLKFMVYLQKENIIDESGMPKERFSAEFPKEGPSILRIQQVVRGDSAAYFCASSPQPGLANYGYTFGSGTRLTVV.

V and J are TRBV9 and TRBJ1-2; no reliable D call. CDR3 size: 14 residues. The germline V gene has CDR1 SGDLS and CDR2 YYNGEE. V was cut by 0 bases and J by 2 bases, with 8 bases left in between. This CDR3 reads CASSVEEGNYGYTF. CDR3 coding DNA: TGTGCCAGCAGCGTAGAGGAGGGAAACTATGGCTACACCTTC. Drawing the rest from reference TRBV9 and TRBJ1-2, the complete variable domain is DSGVTQTPKHLITATGQRVTLRCSPRSGDLSVYWYQQSLDQGLQFLIQYYNGEERAKGNILERFSAQQFPDLHSELNLSSLELGDSALYFCASSVEEGNYGYTFGSGTRLTVV.

V is TRBV6-2 or TRBV6-3 and J is TRBJ2-1, with 14 bases lining up with TRBD2. The V and J ends lost 3 bases and 10 bases, in that order; junction bases with no gene match: 5. The germline V gene encodes CDR1 MNHEY and CDR2 SVGEGT. The CDR3 runs 15 residues. Written as DNA, the CDR3 is TGTGCCAGCAGTTATGTCGGGACTAGCGGGAGCGAGCAGTTCTTC. It is translated as CASSYVGTSGSEQFF.

CDR3 region: CASSRGTVIVDEQYF. The DNA of the CDR3 is TGTGCCAGCTCACGGGGGACAGTTATAGTGGACGAGCAGTACTTC. This sequence joins TRBV18 and TRBJ2-7; 7 nucleotides align to TRBD1. CDR3 length equals 15 residues. CDR1 and CDR2 (germline): KGHSH, LQKENI. The V and J ends lost 4 bases and 5 bases, in that order; junction bases with no gene match: 11.

The chain couples TRBV28 to TRBJ2-7; 7 positions agree with TRBD1. This CDR3 has 14 residues. CDR1 and CDR2 (germline): MDHEN, SYDVKM. J was trimmed by 5 bases and V by 5 bases; bases with no gene match: 9. CDR3 DNA: TGTGCCAGCAGTCCGCACGACAGGGACCACGAGCAGTACTTC. This translates into CASSPHDRDHEQYF. Using reference TRBV28 and TRBJ2-7 for the parts outside the CDR3, the full variable domain is DVKVTQSSRYLVKRTGEKVFLECVQDMDHENMFWYRQDPGLGLRLIYFSYDVKMKEKGDIPEGYSVSREKKERFSLILESASTNQTSMYLCASSPHDRDHEQYFGPGTRLTVT.

The V gene is TRBV15, the J gene TRBJ2-5, with TRBD2 matching 10 bases. Germline lookup yields CDR1 LNHNV and CDR2 YYDKDF (reference sequence). Trimming took 6 bases from V and 0 from J; bases not matched to a gene: 10. The CDR3 spans 17 residues. The CDR3 DNA reads as TGTGCCACCAGGGCGCTGGGACTAGCGAGATACCAAGAGACCCAGTACTTC. Translated: CATRALGLARYQETQYF.

In DNA, the CDR3 is TGTGCCAGCAGTTTGTCCAGCCAAGAGACCCAGTACTTC. Translated, it gives CASSLSSQETQYF. This chain links TRBV27 with TRBJ2-5; D not certain. Germline assignment: CDR1 MNHEY and CDR2 SMNVEV (reference sequence). The CDR3 runs 13 residues. V shed 3 bases and J shed 1 base, with 6 bases lying between them.

This clonotype has just one count. The chain joins TRBV4-2 to TRBJ1-1; D not certain. Germline V gene data show CDR1 as LGHNA and CDR2 as YNFKEQ. This CDR3 spans 15 amino acids. V lost 0 bases to trimming and J lost 0 bases, with 8 bases between them. CDR3 protein: CASSQDLQMNTEAFF. CDR3 nucleotide sequence: TGTGCCAGCAGCCAAGATCTACAGATGAACACTGAAGCTTTCTTT.

The chain joins TRBV5-4 to TRBJ1-6; 8 bases are shared with TRBD1. The CDR3 loop spans 16 amino acids. Trimming at V came to 0 bases and at J to 9 bases, leaving 8 bases not matched to a gene. The germline V gene encodes CDR1 SGHNT and CDR2 YYREEE (reference sequence). CDR3 residues: CASSLDGPGTGSPLHF. CDR3 coding DNA: TGTGCCAGCAGCTTGGATGGGCCGGGGACAGGTTCACCCCTCCACTTT.

The chain uses TRBV12-3 or TRBV12-4 and TRBJ2-2, with TRBD2 matching over 7 bases. Trimming removed 8 bases from V and 1 base from J; junction bases left unmatched: 4. This CDR3 has 14 amino acids. CDR3 bases: TGTGCCAGCCGCGGGGGAGGGAACACCGGGGAGCTGTTTTTT. It is translated as CASRGGGNTGELFF.

The V and J genes are TRBV12-3 or TRBV12-4 and TRBJ2-1; D ambiguous. Trimming pared 8 bases from V and 7 bases from J, leaving 9 bases between. The CDR3 has 11 amino acids. The CDR3 reads CASGKGNEQFF. CDR3 coding DNA: TGTGCCAGCGGAAAAGGGAATGAGCAGTTCTTC.

The table lists this clonotype with a count of one. The rearrangement joins TRBV20-1 to TRBJ2-1; 10 nucleotides agree with TRBD1. The CDR3 is 14 residues long. CDR1 and CDR2 (germline): DFQATT, SNEGSKA (reference sequence). With V trimmed by 6 bases and J by 4 bases, 6 bases remained unmatched. The CDR3 region has the DNA TGCAGTGCGATCCGGGACAGGGGATACAATGAGCAGTTCTTC. Protein product: CSAIRDRGYNEQFF.

V is TRBV20-1 and J is TRBJ1-1, with D unclear. This CDR3 region has 13 residues. Germline-derived CDR1 and CDR2 are DFQATT and SNEGSKA (reference sequence). The V end lost 1 base, the J end lost 5 bases, and 11 bases lay between the germline ends. In DNA, the CDR3 is TGCAGTGCTAGAGGCCCGTTGGGGACTGAAGCTTTCTTT. Residues: CSARGPLGTEAFF.